The entry that follows covers one TCR beta chain sequence. Antigen unknown. This sample was included in a study of cytomegalovirus exposure and HLA in healthy donors. Findings of the study overall: Other equally common chains were less clonally expanded than HLA-associated TCR beta chains, a later analysis showed. The investigators catalogued 150 to 200 TCR beta chains as cytomegalovirus-associated. Excluded were some V segments that proved indistinguishable, including TRBV6-2 and TRBV6-3.

Losses at the gene ends were 6 bases for V and 2 bases for J; bases not matched to a gene: 6. The germline CDR1 and CDR2 sequences are MDHEN and SYDVKM. The length of the CDR3 is 15 residues. PCR was performed using 60 Vbeta and 13 Jbeta primers. Assay: immunoSEQ multiplex PCR; the TCRdb copy retains only in-frame clones and omits some. Recorded here are over 75,000 clones; the top ten clones represent less than 7%. J is TRBJ2-2 and V is TRBV28; TRBD1 matches at 7 bases. This TCR came from a girl between 10 and 17 years old in good health and CMV-seropositive. Sequencing input: PBMCs. CDR3: CASRSGTDNTGELFF. The CDR3 coding sequence is TGTGCCAGCAGGTCCGGGACAGACAACACCGGGGAGCTGTTTTTT.